The 17 T cell receptor beta chains given below trace back to one sample, sequenced in a study of spatial heterogeneity in lung cancer. TCRdb re-derived calls from the 5' RACE reads in MiXCR, one entry per CDR3 protein. The repertoire holds some 110,000 distinct CDR3 sequences, with 10% to 15% as singletons. The time point denotes: blood at routine non-recurrence follow-up after resection. Tumor, nontumor lung or frozen PBMC supplied whole RNA that was sequenced unsorted. The starting material was PBMCs, obtained at follow-up. Source of these receptors: a male donor with early-stage non-small cell lung cancer.

This clonotype was detected a few times. V usage is TRBV29-1 and J usage is TRBJ1-5; no definite D call. Per the germline V gene, CDR1 is SQVTM and CDR2 is ANQGSEA. With 7 bases removed from V and 5 bases from J, the gap between germline ends came to 12 bases. The CDR3 has 12 amino acids. CDR3 loop: CSAEEGYQPQHF. The CDR3 bases are TGCAGCGCTGAGGAGGGATATCAGCCCCAGCATTTT.

This clonotype was recorded many times. The chain links TRBV24-1 to TRBJ2-1; D possibly uses TRBD1 or TRBD2 (5 bases each). Germline V gene lookup returns CDR1 KGHDR and CDR2 SFDVKD. CDR3 length: 15 residues. Trimming stripped 3 bases from V and 6 bases from J, with 14 bases between. This CDR3 is CATSDVRGFSNEQFF. The CDR3 DNA reads TGTGCCACCAGTGATGTACGGGGCTTCAGCAATGAGCAGTTCTTC.

This clonotype appeared a single time. This chain links TRBV5-1 with TRBJ2-3; D call uncertain. From germline, CDR1 is SGHRS and CDR2 YFSETQ. The CDR3 extends over 14 amino acids. The ends were cut back, 4 bases at V and 6 bases at J, with 15 bases in the middle. The CDR3 loop is CASSLALEGDTQYF. The CDR3 DNA follows: TGCGCCAGCAGCCTGGCCCTAGAAGGCGATACGCAGTATTTT.

The gene calls are TRBV7-9 and TRBJ2-7, with 8 bases identical to TRBD1. The J segment lost 6 bases and the V segment lost 5 bases, leaving 6 bases of the junction unmatched. Germline-derived CDR1 and CDR2 are SEHNR and FQNEAQ (reference sequence). This CDR3 has 13 residues. The CDR3 nucleotides read TGTGCCAGCAGCCCCAGGGGGCGGACCGAGCAGTACTTC. The encoded protein is CASSPRGRTEQYF.

This clonotype turned up a few times. The chain combines TRBV28 with TRBJ1-5; a possible D gene is TRBD1 (5 bases). The CDR3 is made up of 15 amino acids. Trimming left V 7 bases short and J 3 bases short, with 16 bases between. Germline V CDR1 and CDR2: MDHEN, SYDVKM. This chain's CDR3 is CASILGGGNNQPQHF. In DNA, the CDR3 is TGTGCCAGCATCCTCGGTGGGGGGAACAATCAGCCCCAGCATTTT.

This chain links TRBV11-2 with TRBJ1-5; D unclear. Germline assignment: CDR1 SGHAT and CDR2 FQNNGV. V was clipped by 3 bases and J by 0 bases, with 3 bases between them. This CDR3 spans 13 amino acids. The CDR3 region has the DNA TGTGCCAGCAGCTTTTATAGCAATCAGCCCCAGCATTTT. Protein sequence: CASSFYSNQPQHF. Drawing the rest from reference TRBV11-2 and TRBJ1-5, the complete variable domain is EAGVAQSPRYKIIEKRQSVAFWCNPISGHATLYWYQQILGQGPKLLIQFQNNGVVDDSQLPKDRFSAERLKGVDSTLKIQPAKLEDSAVYLCASSFYSNQPQHFGDGTRLSIL.

This clonotype was seen repeatedly, ten times or more. The J gene is TRBJ2-6, the V gene TRBV12-3 or TRBV12-4, with TRBD1 as a possible D gene (5 bases). V gave up 1 base and J gave up 0 bases, with 7 bases separating them. This CDR3 contains 16 residues. The CDR3 spells CASSLGQLSGANVLTF. The CDR3 DNA sequence: TGTGCCAGCAGTTTAGGACAGCTCTCTGGGGCCAACGTCCTGACTTTC.

This chain uses TRBV5-6 with TRBJ2-1, with D unclear. The ends were cut back, 6 bases at V and 9 bases at J, with 25 bases in the middle. Germline CDR1 SGHDT, CDR2 YYEEEE. The length of the CDR3 is 16 residues. CDR3 sequence: CASTTRPGSAFLEQFF. In DNA form, the CDR3 reads TGTGCCAGCACCACCCGTCCTGGTTCCGCCTTCCTTGAGCAGTTCTTC.

The chain links TRBV11-1 to TRBJ2-3; D is unclear. The CDR3 extends over 15 amino acids. Trimming left V 2 bases short and J 0 bases short, with 9 bases between. Germline V lookup: CDR1 SGHAT, CDR2 FQDESV (reference sequence). The CDR3 DNA is TGTGCCAGCAGCTTAAACGGCATCAGCACAGATACGCAGTATTTT. This translates into CASSLNGISTDTQYF.

The V and J genes are TRBV19 and TRBJ1-4; TRBD1 matches 8 bases. With V trimmed by 11 bases and J by 7 bases, 9 bases remained unmatched. The germline gives CDR1 LNHDA, CDR2 SQIVND (reference sequence). CDR3 length: 13 residues. CDR3 nucleotide sequence: TGTGCCTGTCGCGACAGGGGATCTGAAAAACTGTTTTTT. Protein sequence: CACRDRGSEKLFF.

This clonotype has just a few counts. The V call is TRBV5-1, the J call TRBJ1-1; D may be TRBD1 (6 bases). V lost 3 bases, J lost 8 bases, and 17 bases lay in between. The CDR3 consists of 14 residues. Germline V gene data show CDR1 as SGHRS and CDR2 as YFSETQ. The CDR3 reads CASSSQGPLLEAFF. Here the CDR3 DNA reads TGCGCCAGCAGCTCTCAGGGGCCCCTACTAGAAGCTTTCTTT.

The chain is built from TRBV18 and TRBJ1-2; 7 positions match TRBD1. The CDR3 extends over 14 amino acids. CDR1 KGHSH and CDR2 LQKENI come from the germline V gene. Trimming cost V 3 bases and J 5 bases; bases outside gene matches: 6. The CDR3 DNA reads as TGTGCCAGCTCACCGACGGCGGGACAGTATGGCTACACCTTC. Residues: CASSPTAGQYGYTF.

This clonotype was counted many times. CDR3 loop: CASSLAPYGYTF. For the CDR3, the DNA is TGTGCCAGCAGCTTAGCACCCTATGGCTACACCTTC. The chain joins TRBV11-2 to TRBJ1-2; D is uncertain. The CDR3 is 12 residues long. Per germline, CDR1 SGHAT and CDR2 FQNNGV. V was trimmed by 1 base and J by 4 bases, leaving 4 bases between them.

This clonotype was seen more than once but under ten times. The chain employs TRBV10-3 and TRBJ1-3; possibly TRBD1 for D (5 bases). V lost 6 bases to trimming and J lost 2 bases, with 11 bases between them. The CDR3 is 14 residues long. Germline CDR1 and CDR2: ENHRY and SYGVKD. For the CDR3, the DNA is TGTGCCATCAGAGGGACGTCTACTGGAAACACCATATATTTT. Translated, it gives CAIRGTSTGNTIYF.

The chain carries TRBV14 and TRBJ1-5; 9 positions agree with TRBD1. The germline gives CDR1 SGHDN, CDR2 FVKESK. The ends lost 4 bases at V and 11 bases at J; junction bases unmatched: 9. This CDR3 is 14 amino acids long. The CDR3 region has the DNA TGTGCCAGCAGCCTCCGGACAGGGGAAAGGTCCCAGCATTTT. Translated, it gives CASSLRTGERSQHF.

This clonotype was counted between two and nine times. V and J are TRBV7-2 and TRBJ1-5, with 7 positions matching TRBD1. CDR1 is SGHTA, CDR2 FQGNSA, per germline. J gave up 5 bases and V 5 bases, and 15 bases lay outside the gene matches. CDR3 length equals 17 residues. The CDR3 coding sequence is TGTGCCAGCAGCCTCACGTCCCGGGACAGCCGCTATCAGCCCCAGCATTTT. Its translation is CASSLTSRDSRYQPQHF.

The chain joins TRBV5-4 to TRBJ1-1; D perhaps matches TRBD1 (6 bases). The CDR3 covers 17 residues. Germline V lookup: CDR1 SGHNT, CDR2 YYREEE (reference sequence). V was pared by 4 bases and J by 4 bases, with 23 bases between. CDR3 amino acids: CASSRPGQSSRTTEAFF. The DNA of the CDR3 is TGTGCCAGCAGCCGTCCTGGACAGTCCTCTCGGACCACTGAAGCTTTCTTT. The variable domain in full, with the rest retrieved from reference TRBV5-4 and TRBJ1-1, is ETGVTQSPTHLIKTRGQQVTLRCSSQSGHNTVSWYQQALGQGPQFIFQYYREEENGRGNFPPRFSGLQFPNYSSELNVNALELDDSALYLCASSRPGQSSRTTEAFFGQGTRLTVV.